This TCR beta chain emerged from a study of early stage breast cancer tumors. The wider study: Most invasive tumors, twelve of 16, were ER+/PR+/HER2-. General observations from the study: Tumors had roughly 2.5-fold higher T cell density and higher clonality than adjacent normal breast tissue.

There are 15 residues in the CDR3. The V segment lost 2 bases and the J segment 1 base; nucleotides outside the gene matches: 5. Germline CDR1 reads SQVTM; CDR2 reads ANQGSEA. The assay was immunoSEQ multiplex PCR, and TCRdb's table has in-frame clones only and misses some. The repertoire includes about 72,000 clones, 70% to 85% of them detected once, and 3.5% sits in the top ten. Note on this clone: Its target is unknown.

Material: blood. This TCR was recovered from a person in their sixties or seventies with breast cancer. The chain recombines TRBV29-1 with TRBJ2-3; 8 nucleotides match TRBD1. The chain's CDR3 is CSVEKQGVGTDTQYF. The CDR3 DNA sequence: TGCAGCGTTGAAAAACAGGGGGTAGGCACAGATACGCAGTATTTT.